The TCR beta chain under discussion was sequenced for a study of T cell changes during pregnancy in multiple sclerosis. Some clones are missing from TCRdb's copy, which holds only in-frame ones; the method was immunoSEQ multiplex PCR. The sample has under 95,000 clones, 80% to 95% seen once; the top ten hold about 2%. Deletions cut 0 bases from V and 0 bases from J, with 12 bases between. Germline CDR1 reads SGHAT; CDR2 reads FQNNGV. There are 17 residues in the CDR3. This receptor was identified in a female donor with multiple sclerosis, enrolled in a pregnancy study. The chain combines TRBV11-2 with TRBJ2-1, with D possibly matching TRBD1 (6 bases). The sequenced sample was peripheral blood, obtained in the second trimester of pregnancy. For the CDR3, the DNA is TGTGCCAGCAGCTTAGACAGGGGAATGAGCTCCTACAATGAGCAGTTCTTC. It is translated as CASSLDRGMSSYNEQFF. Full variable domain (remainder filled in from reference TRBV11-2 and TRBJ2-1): EAGVAQSPRYKIIEKRQSVAFWCNPISGHATLYWYQQILGQGPKLLIQFQNNGVVDDSQLPKDRFSAERLKGVDSTLKIQPAKLEDSAVYLCASSLDRGMSSYNEQFFGPGTRLTVL.